Each of the 9 T cell receptor beta chains below was sequenced from the same sample in a study of regulatory T cells in long-lasting Graves disease. Library construction for TCR beta used iRepertoire HTBI primers and Arm-PCR of CDR3 regions. TCRdb passed the multiplex PCR reads through MiXCR, listing each CDR3 protein once. The sample lists 360,000 or so distinct CDR3 sequences, roughly 24% seen once, with roughly a quarter in the top ten. Time point of the sample: persistent/refractory GD, antithyroid drugs over 5 years with positive TRAb. PBMCs were the source of the RNA used for TCR sequencing. The sequencing used peripheral blood mononuclear cells (PBMCs), collected when the disease was refractory, from a patient treated with antithyroid drugs. Receptors originate from a woman aged 40 to 50 with Graves disease.

This clonotype was seen a handful of times. The chain links TRBV27 to TRBJ2-6; D ambiguous. This CDR3 contains 15 residues. V gave up 5 bases and J gave up 1 base, with 9 bases separating them. The V gene's germline CDR1 is MNHEY and CDR2 SMNVEV (reference sequence). The CDR3 nucleotides read TGTGCCAGCAGTCCCAGGTATTCTGGGGCCAACGTCCTGACTTTC. It encodes CASSPRYSGANVLTF.

This clonotype was seen repeatedly, ten times or more. The J gene is TRBJ2-2, the V gene TRBV11-2; D gene unclear. The germline V gene encodes CDR1 SGHAT and CDR2 FQNNGV. V was pared by 7 bases and J by 1 base, with 13 bases between. The CDR3 contains 15 residues. CDR3 nucleotides: TGTGCCAGCAAACCCCTGAGGAAGAACACCGGGGAGCTGTTTTTT. It encodes CASKPLRKNTGELFF.

The V call is TRBV12-3 or TRBV12-4, the J call TRBJ1-5; 7 bases match TRBD1. J lost 0 bases, V lost 3 bases, and 8 bases had no gene match. This CDR3 spans 17 amino acids. The CDR3 spells CASSFLQGGISNQPQHF. The CDR3 DNA follows: TGTGCCAGCAGTTTTCTCCAGGGGGGAATTAGCAATCAGCCCCAGCATTTT.

On this clonotype itself: Given a much more abundant clone one base away, this may be a read error. V usage is TRBV28 and J usage is TRBJ1-6, with unresolved D. The length of the CDR3 is 16 residues. Per germline, CDR1 MDHEN and CDR2 SYDVKM. The CDR3 is CTSSLSLRGSNSPLHF. CDR3 nucleotides: TGTACCAGCAGTTTATCCCTCCGGGGTTCCAATTCACCCCTCCACTTT.

Here the CDR3 reads CASSADMAGTTGNTIYF. CDR3 DNA sequence: TGTGCCAGCAGCGCTGACATGGCAGGGACTACGGGAAACACCATATATTTT. The V gene is TRBV2, the J gene TRBJ1-3, with D perhaps matching TRBD1 (5 bases). V lost 6 bases and J lost 4, with 22 bases in between. The CDR3 extends over 17 amino acids. CDR1 is SNHLY and CDR2 is FYNNEI in the germline V gene.

This clonotype has ten or more counts. The chain joins TRBV12-3 or TRBV12-4 to TRBJ2-7; D is ambiguous. CDR3 size: 15 residues. The germline V and J ends were trimmed by 3 bases and 3 bases, with 15 bases remaining between them. In nucleotides, the CDR3 is TGTGCCAGCAGTTTGGGTGCCTATGGAAGCTACGAGCAGTACTTC. Protein: CASSLGAYGSYEQYF.

V usage is TRBV6-1 and J usage is TRBJ1-2, with 7 positions matching TRBD1. There are 15 residues in the CDR3. The germline V gene has CDR1 MNHNS and CDR2 SASEGT. The V gene end was trimmed by 2 bases and the J gene end by 4 bases; junction bases not matched to a gene: 7. CDR3 residues: CASSEWWGTVYGYTF. In DNA, the CDR3 is TGTGCCAGCAGTGAATGGTGGGGGACAGTCTATGGCTACACCTTC.

This clonotype occurred a few times. V is TRBV12-3 or TRBV12-4 and J is TRBJ2-1; D is uncertain. The CDR3 totals 13 residues. Trimming took 2 bases from V and 8 from J, leaving 10 bases between them. The CDR3 DNA reads TGTGCCAGCAGTTTACACGGTCGGTATGAGCAGTTCTTC. Translation: CASSLHGRYEQFF.

This clonotype was counted at least ten times. This chain links TRBV12-3 or TRBV12-4 with TRBJ2-5; D ambiguous. Trimming pared 3 bases from V and 5 bases from J, leaving 10 bases between. The CDR3 is made up of 13 amino acids. The CDR3 reads CASSFGPRETQYF. Written as DNA, the CDR3 is TGTGCCAGCAGTTTTGGGCCAAGGGAGACCCAGTACTTC.